The rows below give T cell receptor beta chains drawn from one sample of a study of control samples from healthy donors and cancer patients. Profiled with immunoSEQ multiplex PCR; TCRdb holds only in-frame clones, not every one. The sample includes about 80,000 clones, roughly 89% of them seen just once. Sequenced input: blood. The receptors come from a man aged 50-60 years in good health. CDR3s include the opening cysteine and the closing phenylalanine or tryptophan. Fields, in order: V gene, J gene, CDR3 protein.

v_call: TRBV29-1
j_call: TRBJ2-2
cdr3_aa: CSVGKGVESGELFF

v_call: TRBV5-1
j_call: TRBJ2-1
cdr3_aa: CASSFGQGTEQFF

v_call: TRBV27
j_call: TRBJ2-2
cdr3_aa: CATTTGEAGELFF

v_call: TRBV7-9
j_call: TRBJ2-2
cdr3_aa: CASSLDLNTGELFF

v_call: TRBV24-1
j_call: TRBJ2-2
cdr3_aa: CATQAESNTGELFF

v_call: TRBV20-1
j_call: TRBJ2-2
cdr3_aa: CSASGSQRANTGELFF

v_call: TRBV11-2
j_call: TRBJ2-3
cdr3_aa: CASSPLAGGSDTQYF

v_call: TRBV28
j_call: TRBJ2-1
cdr3_aa: CASSPQPMPYNEQFF

v_call: TRBV3-1/TRBV3-2
j_call: TRBJ2-1
cdr3_aa: CASSQEGWSSYNEQFF

v_call: TRBV7-9
j_call: TRBJ2-2
cdr3_aa: CASSLGGLTGELFF

v_call: TRBV11-3
j_call: TRBJ2-3
cdr3_aa: CASSTGLAGSTDTQYF

v_call: TRBV7-8
j_call: TRBJ1-5
cdr3_aa: CASSLGTGNNQPQHF

v_call: TRBV11-3
j_call: TRBJ1-1
cdr3_aa: CASSLDRQGETEAFF

v_call: TRBV6-1
j_call: TRBJ1-5
cdr3_aa: CASSESTARRAQHF

v_call: TRBV5-4
j_call: TRBJ2-7
cdr3_aa: CASSLRTGGNEQYF

v_call: TRBV20-1
j_call: TRBJ2-4
cdr3_aa: CSASRFGGDQNIQYF

v_call: TRBV15
j_call: TRBJ2-7
cdr3_aa: CATSRDRGRMSYEQYF

v_call: TRBV7-3
j_call: TRBJ2-1
cdr3_aa: CASSSDSYNEQFF

v_call: TRBV5-1
j_call: TRBJ2-2
cdr3_aa: CASSASTQGTGELFF

v_call: TRBV12-5
j_call: TRBJ1-5
cdr3_aa: CASGRDRGNQPQHF

v_call: TRBV19
j_call: TRBJ2-6
cdr3_aa: CASSIAPDSGANVLTF

v_call: TRBV5-1
j_call: TRBJ1-6
cdr3_aa: CASSLAGGGGSPLHF

v_call: TRBV30
j_call: TRBJ1-5
cdr3_aa: CAWSVEYSNQPQHF

v_call: TRBV3-1/TRBV3-2
j_call: TRBJ1-3
cdr3_aa: CASSLRSSRVSGNTIYF

v_call: TRBV5-4
j_call: TRBJ1-1
cdr3_aa: CASSLRSGAGTEAFF

v_call: TRBV29-1
j_call: TRBJ2-3
cdr3_aa: CSFDWPGHARDTQYF

v_call: TRBV6-5
j_call: TRBJ1-5
cdr3_aa: CASSRLTGGDQPQHF

v_call: TRBV2
j_call: TRBJ1-2
cdr3_aa: CASGDRVYGYTF

v_call: TRBV30
j_call: TRBJ1-3
cdr3_aa: CAWSVRGSGNTIYF

v_call: TRBV9
j_call: TRBJ2-1
cdr3_aa: CASSALLAGASSYNEQFF

v_call: TRBV19
j_call: TRBJ2-7
cdr3_aa: CASSLSTGLRSYEQYF

v_call: TRBV5-1
j_call: TRBJ1-1
cdr3_aa: CASSLSNTEAFF

v_call: TRBV19
j_call: TRBJ2-7
cdr3_aa: CASRSRGGDEQYF

v_call: TRBV2
j_call: TRBJ1-1
cdr3_aa: CASIWTGANTEAFF

v_call: TRBV24-1
j_call: TRBJ1-1
cdr3_aa: CATSGKNRGSGEAFF

v_call: TRBV10-3
j_call: TRBJ2-5
cdr3_aa: CAISESGGGETQYF

v_call: TRBV27
j_call: TRBJ1-2
cdr3_aa: CASSLRQGGNYGYTF

v_call: TRBV7-9
j_call: TRBJ2-2
cdr3_aa: CASSFATGAATGELFF

v_call: TRBV18
j_call: TRBJ1-2
cdr3_aa: CASSPEQLYGYTF

v_call: TRBV10-1
j_call: TRBJ2-5
cdr3_aa: CASSGGGLETQYF

v_call: TRBV5-1
j_call: TRBJ2-5
cdr3_aa: CASSSFQQETQYF